This TCR beta chain was captured in a study of T cell repertoires in cytomegalovirus infection. On the study more broadly: Public TCR beta signatures indicated both CMV infection and matching HLA type.

TCRdb reprocessed the reads via MiXCR and lists one record per CDR3 protein. The repertoire includes 200,000 to 300,000 distinct CDR3 sequences, roughly an eighth of them detected once, and around 8.8% sits in the top ten. This clonotype was observed a handful of times. Its specificity is not known. Germline values: CDR1 SEHNR, CDR2 FQNEAQ (reference sequence). Trimming shortened V by 4 bases and J by 5 bases, and 14 bases separated the two germline ends. This CDR3 region has 14 residues. General observations from the study: Public TCR beta family frequency separated CMV-and-HLA carriers, including in an independent cohort. Clonotype analysis showed dominance of the ex vivo response by HLA-C-restricted CMV-specific TCR beta clonotypes.

This sequence was found in a human donor in good health (CMV status not recorded). Some clones in this sample may be carry-over from other donors' samples. Sequencing was performed on PBMCs. This sequence joins TRBV7-9 and TRBJ1-1; TRBD1 is a possible D gene (5 bases). CDR3 sequence: CASSSPGGETEAFF. The CDR3 DNA follows: TGTGCCAGCAGCTCACCTGGGGGGGAGACTGAAGCTTTCTTT.